The rows below give T cell receptor beta chains drawn from one sample of a study of T-cell reconstitution after alpha-beta-depleted transplantation in children. TCRdb used MiXCR to reprocess the PCR reads, holding one entry per CDR3 protein. The repertoire holds 700,000 to 850,000 distinct CDR3 sequences, with roughly 15% as singletons. The sequencing here drew on PBMCs, mostly from graft donor cells, taken 360 days after TCRalphabeta/CD19-depleted stem cell transplant. The source of these receptors is a male patient younger than 18 who had a stem cell transplant for acute lymphoblastic leukemia, so the T cells may come from the graft donor. CDR3s include the opening cysteine and the closing phenylalanine or tryptophan. The D gene is left open where the match is weak. Some rows mark clone size as missing; the rest say once, few, many or name a class of expanded clone.

clone size	D gene	V gene	J gene	CDR3 protein	CDR3 DNA
.	.	TRBV12-3/TRBV12-4	TRBJ2-2	CASSPMRQAGGRTGELFF	TGTGCCAGCAGTCCGATGAGACAGGCTGGAGGGAGGACCGGGGAGCTGTTTTTT
.	TRBD2	TRBV5-1	TRBJ2-5	CASSSGTTRRTQYF	TGCGCCAGCAGCTCTGGGACTACTCGTCGGACCCAGTACTTC
many	.	TRBV27	TRBJ2-1	CASSLGDPSFYEQFF	TGTGCCAGCAGTTTAGGGGACCCCAGTTTCTATGAGCAGTTCTTC
few	.	TRBV7-2	TRBJ2-2	CASTPTVNTGELFF	TGTGCCAGCACTCCGACGGTTAACACCGGGGAGCTGTTTTTT
few	.	TRBV7-8	TRBJ2-3	CASSTWTGRADTQYF	TGTGCCAGCAGCACGTGGACAGGGAGGGCGGATACGCAGTATTTT
.	TRBD1	TRBV2	TRBJ2-1	CASSEVHRGRSNEQFF	TGTGCCAGCAGTGAAGTTCACAGGGGAAGGTCCAATGAGCAGTTCTTC
.	.	TRBV20-1	TRBJ2-3	CSARAYLRGGSTDTQYF	TGCAGTGCTAGAGCCTACCTCCGGGGTGGTAGCACAGATACGCAGTATTTT
.	.	TRBV5-1	TRBJ1-2	CASSFWDGVQGYTF	TGCGCCAGCAGCTTTTGGGACGGGGTACAAGGCTACACCTTC
few	.	TRBV19	TRBJ2-4	CASSITGEWENIQYF	TGTGCCAGTAGCATCACAGGAGAATGGGAAAACATTCAGTACTTC
many	TRBD1	TRBV6-5	TRBJ1-2	CASSYKRQGDYGYTF	TGTGCCAGCAGTTATAAGAGACAGGGGGACTATGGCTACACCTTC
.	.	TRBV7-2	TRBJ1-3	CASSPGTTSGNTIYF	TGTGCCAGCAGCCCCGGGACCACCTCTGGAAACACCATATATTTT
few	.	TRBV7-8	TRBJ2-7	CASSQPRTKVFFRPEQYF	TGTGCCAGCAGCCAACCCAGGACGAAGGTGTTCTTCCGTCCCGAGCAGTACTTC
.	.	TRBV9	TRBJ2-3	CASSVARARRDTQYF	TGTGCCAGCAGCGTAGCTAGGGCGCGCAGAGATACGCAGTATTTT
.	TRBD2	TRBV5-1	TRBJ2-3	CASSPNREGHYF	TGCGCCAGCAGCCCGAACCGGGAGGGCCATTATTTT
.	.	TRBV5-1	TRBJ2-1	CASSWVDSANEQFF	TGCGCCAGCAGCTGGGTGGACAGCGCCAATGAGCAGTTCTTC
.	.	TRBV20-1	TRBJ2-3	CSARTTGTSTDTQYF	TGCAGTGCTAGAACTACAGGGACTAGCACAGATACGCAGTATTTT
.	.	TRBV7-2	TRBJ2-7	CASRRLGAYRYYEQYF	TGTGCCAGCCGGAGATTGGGGGCGTATAGGTACTACGAGCAGTACTTC
.	.	TRBV5-1	TRBJ2-6	CASSFNAGANVLTF	TGCGCCAGCAGCTTTAACGCAGGGGCCAACGTCCTGACTTTC
.	TRBD1	TRBV27	TRBJ2-1	CASSFVQGVPFPPKQFF	TGTGCCAGCAGTTTCGTCCAGGGGGTGCCATTTCCACCTAAGCAGTTCTTC
few	TRBD1	TRBV5-1	TRBJ2-6	CASSARTGASTF	TGCGCCAGCAGCGCCCGGACAGGCGCCTCCACTTTC
.	TRBD1	TRBV7-9	TRBJ1-2	CASSSSLSGQGVYGYTF	TGTGCCAGCAGCTCTAGCCTCAGCGGGCAGGGGGTATATGGCTACACCTTC
few	.	TRBV10-3	TRBJ2-1	CAISDDSYNEQFF	TGTGCCATCAGTGATGACTCCTACAATGAGCAGTTCTTC
once	.	TRBV5-6	TRBJ1-1	CASSFPLTGTRMNTEAFF	TGTGCCAGCAGCTTCCCTCTTACAGGGACTCGGATGAACACTGAAGCTTTCTTT
.	.	TRBV20-1	TRBJ2-7	CSARDRLGYEQYF	TGCAGTGCTAGAGATCGGTTGGGCTACGAGCAGTACTTC
.	.	TRBV4-2	TRBJ2-5	CASSQNRKGIQETQYF	TGTGCCAGCAGCCAAAACAGGAAAGGGATACAAGAGACCCAGTACTTC
many	.	TRBV29-1	TRBJ2-7	CSALHHEQYF	TGCAGCGCCCTTCACCACGAGCAGTACTTC
few	.	TRBV12-3/TRBV12-4	TRBJ2-2	CASSLGQVSAGELFF	TGTGCCAGCAGTTTAGGCCAGGTTAGCGCCGGGGAGCTGTTTTTT
few	TRBD2	TRBV5-1	TRBJ2-1	CASSFWTRASYNEQFF	TGCGCCAGCAGCTTCTGGACTAGAGCGTCCTACAATGAGCAGTTCTTC
.	TRBD2	TRBV11-3	TRBJ2-7	CASSFGTSPSYEQYF	TGTGCCAGCAGCTTCGGGACTAGCCCTTCCTACGAGCAGTACTTC
.	TRBD2	TRBV20-1	TRBJ2-1	CSANRVSGSSYNEQFF	TGCAGTGCTAACCGAGTCAGCGGGAGCTCCTACAATGAGCAGTTCTTC